This record looks at one T cell receptor beta chain sequence and its context. Its target is unknown. Patients were aged 18 to 65, had disease duration under 2 months, and had newly diagnosed hyperthyroidism. Germline V gene data show CDR1 as SGHDT and CDR2 as YYEEEE. The germline V and J ends were trimmed by 0 bases and 8 bases, with 12 bases remaining between them. There are 14 residues in the CDR3. This record belongs to a study of T cells in Graves' hyperthyroidism and ophthalmopathy. Findings of the study overall: Ophthalmopathy, as predicted by the model, came a median 6.5 months after the prediction.

TCR beta CDR3 sequences were amplified from RNA transcripts. First-round RT-PCR targeting the TCR CDR3 was performed with the HTBI primer set. TCRdb re-analysed the multiplex PCR reads in MiXCR, keeping a single row per CDR3 protein. The sample lists approximately 720,000 distinct CDR3 sequences, roughly 20% occurring once. The genes are TRBV5-6 and TRBJ1-5; no reliable D call. The clonotype originates from a woman aged 50 to 65 with Graves' hyperthyroidism that later progressed to Graves' ophthalmopathy. The sample comprised blood. Written as DNA, the CDR3 is TGTGCCAGCAGCTTGGATGCGGGATTTGAGCCCCAGCATTTT. Translation gives CASSLDAGFEPQHF.